This is a list of T cell receptor beta chains from one sample in a study of blood T cell repertoires in COVID-19. Sequencing was performed with immunoSEQ multiplex PCR; in TCRdb, only in-frame clones are kept and a portion is missing. Of fewer than 300,000 clones in the sample, 85% to 90% were seen once. The sequenced material came from peripheral blood. Source of these receptors: a man aged 45 to 65 with COVID-19, enrolled during active disease. CDR3s include the opening cysteine and the closing phenylalanine or tryptophan. A D gene is named only where the DNA matches it firmly. Clone size is shown for a subset of rows, as once, few, many or a class of expanded clone.

J gene: TRBJ1-2; D gene: TRBD1; V gene: TRBV5-1; clone size: -; CDR3 protein: CASSLGVTGKNYGYTF; CDR3 DNA: TGCGCCAGCAGCTTGGGGGTGACAGGGAAAAACTATGGCTACACCTTC
J gene: TRBJ1-5; D gene: -; V gene: TRBV18; clone size: -; CDR3 protein: CASSQGVNQPQHF; CDR3 DNA: TGTGCCAGCTCACAGGGGGTAAATCAGCCCCAGCATTTT
J gene: TRBJ1-3; D gene: -; V gene: TRBV9; clone size: -; CDR3 protein: CASSVESGATIYF; CDR3 DNA: TGTGCCAGCAGCGTAGAATCCGGAGCCACCATATATTTT
J gene: TRBJ1-2; D gene: -; V gene: TRBV19; clone size: -; CDR3 protein: CASSVVSGTYYGYTF; CDR3 DNA: TGTGCCAGTAGTGTGGTATCAGGGACATACTATGGCTACACCTTC
J gene: TRBJ2-5; D gene: TRBD1; V gene: TRBV5-6; clone size: -; CDR3 protein: CASSLAGTGQETQYF; CDR3 DNA: TGTGCCAGCAGCTTGGCCGGGACAGGTCAAGAGACCCAGTACTTC
J gene: TRBJ1-4; D gene: TRBD1; V gene: TRBV3-1/TRBV3-2; clone size: -; CDR3 protein: CASSQGQGDEKLFF; CDR3 DNA: TGTGCCAGCAGCCAGGGACAGGGGGACGAAAAACTGTTTTTT
J gene: TRBJ2-5; D gene: -; V gene: TRBV7-2; clone size: few; CDR3 protein: CASSRQGTTPGGTQYF; CDR3 DNA: TGTGCCAGCAGCAGACAGGGGACTACTCCGGGGGGGACCCAGTACTTC
J gene: TRBJ2-7; D gene: TRBD2; V gene: TRBV5-1; clone size: -; CDR3 protein: CASSWKRTSIHEQYF; CDR3 DNA: TGCGCCAGCAGCTGGAAACGGACTAGCATCCACGAGCAGTACTTC
J gene: TRBJ1-4; D gene: TRBD1; V gene: TRBV18; clone size: -; CDR3 protein: CASSRGQKNEKLFF; CDR3 DNA: TGTGCCAGCTCACGGGGACAGAAGAATGAAAAACTGTTTTTT
J gene: TRBJ1-1; D gene: -; V gene: TRBV2; clone size: -; CDR3 protein: CASSGQHNTEAFF; CDR3 DNA: TGTGCCAGCAGTGGACAGCATAACACTGAAGCTTTCTTT
J gene: TRBJ2-3; D gene: -; V gene: TRBV2; clone size: -; CDR3 protein: CASRAGEYADTQYF; CDR3 DNA: TGTGCCAGCAGGGCAGGGGAATACGCAGATACGCAGTATTTT
J gene: TRBJ2-7; D gene: TRBD2; V gene: TRBV2; clone size: few; CDR3 protein: CASTGTSVQTPYEQYF; CDR3 DNA: TGTGCCAGCACTGGGACTAGCGTTCAAACACCCTACGAGCAGTACTTC
J gene: TRBJ1-2; D gene: TRBD1; V gene: TRBV24-1; clone size: -; CDR3 protein: CATSDLNRGSNYGYTF; CDR3 DNA: TGTGCCACCAGTGATTTGAACAGGGGATCTAACTATGGCTACACCTTC
J gene: TRBJ2-1; D gene: TRBD2; V gene: TRBV11-2; clone size: -; CDR3 protein: CASSLASGSYGEQFF; CDR3 DNA: TGTGCCAGCAGCTTAGCTAGCGGGAGTTACGGTGAGCAGTTCTTC
J gene: TRBJ1-3; D gene: -; V gene: TRBV11-2; clone size: -; CDR3 protein: CASSYSSSGNTIYF; CDR3 DNA: TGTGCCAGCAGTTACAGTTCATCTGGAAACACCATATATTTT
J gene: TRBJ1-5; D gene: TRBD1; V gene: TRBV24-1; clone size: -; CDR3 protein: CATSDQRQGGNQPQHF; CDR3 DNA: TGTGCCACCAGTGATCAGAGACAGGGAGGTAATCAGCCCCAGCATTTT
J gene: TRBJ1-1; D gene: -; V gene: TRBV19; clone size: -; CDR3 protein: CASSPYDGNTEAFF; CDR3 DNA: TGTGCCAGTAGTCCCTATGATGGGAACACTGAAGCTTTCTTT
J gene: TRBJ2-2; D gene: TRBD2; V gene: TRBV5-6; clone size: -; CDR3 protein: CASSYSLAGVPAGELFF; CDR3 DNA: TGTGCCAGCAGCTATTCACTAGCGGGTGTCCCGGCCGGGGAGCTGTTTTTT
J gene: TRBJ2-1; D gene: TRBD2; V gene: TRBV19; clone size: once; CDR3 protein: CASSTRTSGGDNEQFF; CDR3 DNA: TGTGCCAGTAGTACTCGGACTAGCGGGGGAGACAATGAGCAGTTCTTC
J gene: TRBJ1-1; D gene: -; V gene: TRBV6-4; clone size: few; CDR3 protein: CASREAPLTEAFF; CDR3 DNA: TGTGCCAGCCGGGAAGCCCCACTCACTGAAGCTTTCTTT
J gene: TRBJ2-2; D gene: TRBD2; V gene: TRBV7-2; clone size: -; CDR3 protein: CASSRAGGPTGELFF; CDR3 DNA: TGTGCCAGCAGCCGGGCGGGGGGGCCCACCGGGGAGCTGTTTTTT
J gene: TRBJ2-5; D gene: -; V gene: TRBV10-3; clone size: -; CDR3 protein: CAISLTQEGRETQYF; CDR3 DNA: TGTGCCATCAGCCTCACTCAGGAGGGCCGGGAGACCCAGTACTTC
J gene: TRBJ2-1; D gene: TRBD1; V gene: TRBV7-9; clone size: once; CDR3 protein: CASSLDIGTGNEQFF; CDR3 DNA: TGTGCCAGCAGCTTAGATATAGGGACAGGGAATGAGCAGTTCTTC
J gene: TRBJ2-7; D gene: TRBD1; V gene: TRBV3-1/TRBV3-2; clone size: -; CDR3 protein: CASSNGQGSYEQYF; CDR3 DNA: TGTGCCAGCAGCAACGGACAGGGGAGCTACGAGCAGTACTTC
J gene: TRBJ1-2; D gene: TRBD1; V gene: TRBV28; clone size: -; CDR3 protein: CASRWTGANYGYTF; CDR3 DNA: TGTGCCAGCAGATGGACAGGGGCTAACTATGGCTACACCTTC
J gene: TRBJ1-5; D gene: -; V gene: TRBV3-1/TRBV3-2; clone size: -; CDR3 protein: CASSLTRNQPQHF; CDR3 DNA: TGTGCCAGCAGCCTCACGAGAAATCAGCCCCAGCATTTT
J gene: TRBJ2-1; D gene: TRBD2; V gene: TRBV7-7; clone size: -; CDR3 protein: CASSLGLAGGGEQFF; CDR3 DNA: TGTGCTAGCAGCTTAGGACTAGCGGGAGGAGGGGAGCAGTTCTTC
J gene: TRBJ2-7; D gene: -; V gene: TRBV12-3/TRBV12-4; clone size: -; CDR3 protein: CASGRSSYEQYF; CDR3 DNA: TGTGCCAGTGGGAGAAGCTCCTACGAGCAGTACTTC
J gene: TRBJ1-2; D gene: TRBD1; V gene: TRBV28; clone size: -; CDR3 protein: CASSLLGGAINGYTF; CDR3 DNA: TGTGCCAGCAGTTTATTAGGGGGCGCCATAAATGGCTACACCTTC
J gene: TRBJ1-4; D gene: TRBD1; V gene: TRBV6-1; clone size: -; CDR3 protein: CASSDRQGGGEKLFF; CDR3 DNA: TGTGCCAGCAGTGATAGACAGGGAGGTGGTGAAAAACTGTTTTTT
J gene: TRBJ2-7; D gene: TRBD2; V gene: TRBV27; clone size: -; CDR3 protein: CASSFKPSGRAWSEQYF; CDR3 DNA: TGTGCCAGCAGTTTCAAGCCTAGCGGGAGGGCCTGGAGCGAGCAGTACTTC
J gene: TRBJ2-3; D gene: -; V gene: TRBV5-1; clone size: -; CDR3 protein: CASSPLTRFGDTQYF; CDR3 DNA: TGCGCCAGCAGCCCACTCACTAGGTTTGGAGATACGCAGTATTTT
J gene: TRBJ2-1; D gene: -; V gene: TRBV27; clone size: -; CDR3 protein: CASSPFPSRSGNYNEQFF; CDR3 DNA: TGTGCCAGCAGTCCGTTCCCCTCTAGGTCGGGGAACTACAATGAGCAGTTCTTC
J gene: TRBJ2-5; D gene: -; V gene: TRBV7-9; clone size: few; CDR3 protein: CASSQGALAGRWETQYF; CDR3 DNA: TGTGCCAGCAGCCAGGGGGCACTAGCGGGCCGCTGGGAGACCCAGTACTTC
J gene: TRBJ1-1; D gene: -; V gene: TRBV6-1; clone size: -; CDR3 protein: CASSEAGVNTEAFF; CDR3 DNA: TGTGCCAGCAGTGAGGCAGGGGTGAACACTGAAGCTTTCTTT
J gene: TRBJ1-5; D gene: -; V gene: TRBV30; clone size: once; CDR3 protein: CAWATGGNQPQHF; CDR3 DNA: TGTGCCTGGGCGACAGGTGGTAATCAGCCCCAGCATTTT
J gene: TRBJ2-7; D gene: -; V gene: TRBV19; clone size: -; CDR3 protein: CASSSMVPGEQYF; CDR3 DNA: TGTGCCAGTAGTAGCATGGTTCCGGGCGAGCAGTACTTC
J gene: TRBJ2-5; D gene: -; V gene: TRBV19; clone size: -; CDR3 protein: CASSTRDGVGETQYF; CDR3 DNA: TGTGCCAGTAGTACCCGTGACGGGGTCGGGGAGACCCAGTACTTC
J gene: TRBJ1-2; D gene: TRBD1; V gene: TRBV3-1/TRBV3-2; clone size: -; CDR3 protein: CASSQVTGGGYTF; CDR3 DNA: TGTGCCAGCAGCCAAGTGACAGGGGGAGGCTACACCTTC
J gene: TRBJ2-5; D gene: TRBD1; V gene: TRBV3-1/TRBV3-2; clone size: -; CDR3 protein: CASSSRGYQETQYF; CDR3 DNA: TGTGCCAGCAGCTCCAGGGGGTACCAAGAGACCCAGTACTTC
J gene: TRBJ1-1; D gene: TRBD1; V gene: TRBV7-9; clone size: -; CDR3 protein: CASSPPFSAGGNTEAFF; CDR3 DNA: TGTGCCAGCAGCCCCCCCTTTTCGGCAGGGGGCAACACTGAAGCTTTCTTT
J gene: TRBJ2-5; D gene: TRBD2; V gene: TRBV7-9; clone size: once; CDR3 protein: CASSLGGLAGFLGETQYF; CDR3 DNA: TGTGCCAGCAGCTTAGGTGGACTAGCGGGGTTTCTTGGAGAGACCCAGTACTTC
J gene: TRBJ2-2; D gene: -; V gene: TRBV12-3/TRBV12-4; clone size: -; CDR3 protein: CASSTGRAGELFF; CDR3 DNA: TGTGCCAGCAGCACAGGGAGGGCCGGGGAGCTGTTTTTT
J gene: TRBJ1-5; D gene: TRBD1; V gene: TRBV5-6; clone size: -; CDR3 protein: CASSLGTGGLGDQPQHF; CDR3 DNA: TGTGCCAGCAGCTTGGGAACAGGGGGCTTAGGGGATCAGCCCCAGCATTTT
J gene: TRBJ2-3; D gene: -; V gene: TRBV19; clone size: -; CDR3 protein: CASSSAVTDTQYF; CDR3 DNA: TGTGCCAGTTCTAGCGCAGTTACAGATACGCAGTATTTT
J gene: TRBJ1-6; D gene: TRBD1; V gene: TRBV3-1/TRBV3-2; clone size: -; CDR3 protein: CASSLTGGTGSPLHF; CDR3 DNA: TGTGCCAGCAGCCTTACAGGGGGGACCGGGTCACCCCTCCACTTT
J gene: TRBJ2-7; D gene: TRBD1; V gene: TRBV5-4; clone size: -; CDR3 protein: CASSLGGTASSYEQYF; CDR3 DNA: TGTGCCAGCAGCTTGGGGGGGACAGCAAGCTCCTACGAGCAGTACTTC
J gene: TRBJ1-3; D gene: -; V gene: TRBV18; clone size: -; CDR3 protein: CASSPDRASGNTIYF; CDR3 DNA: TGTGCCAGCTCACCAGACAGAGCCTCTGGAAACACCATATATTTT
J gene: TRBJ2-5; D gene: -; V gene: TRBV5-1; clone size: -; CDR3 protein: CASSAGLQSEETQYF; CDR3 DNA: TGCGCCAGCAGCGCGGGACTCCAATCGGAAGAGACCCAGTACTTC
J gene: TRBJ1-2; D gene: -; V gene: TRBV23-1; clone size: -; CDR3 protein: CASSLPGDYGYTF; CDR3 DNA: TGCGCCAGCAGTCTCCCAGGGGACTATGGCTACACCTTC
J gene: TRBJ2-2; D gene: TRBD2; V gene: TRBV29-1; clone size: -; CDR3 protein: CSSSGANTGELFF; CDR3 DNA: TGCAGTTCTAGCGGAGCGAACACCGGGGAGCTGTTTTTT
J gene: TRBJ2-7; D gene: -; V gene: TRBV2; clone size: -; CDR3 protein: CASSDRTVTYEQYF; CDR3 DNA: TGTGCCAGCAGTGATCGGACAGTTACCTACGAGCAGTACTTC
J gene: TRBJ2-5; D gene: -; V gene: TRBV3-1/TRBV3-2; clone size: -; CDR3 protein: CASSQGRGRETQYF; CDR3 DNA: TGTGCCAGCAGCCAAGGGAGGGGGCGGGAGACCCAGTACTTC
J gene: TRBJ2-1; D gene: -; V gene: TRBV18; clone size: once; CDR3 protein: CASSPGRLGVVYNEQFF; CDR3 DNA: TGTGCCAGCTCACCAGGAAGGTTAGGGGTGGTGTACAATGAGCAGTTCTTC